The clone carrying this T cell receptor (beta chain) came up a few times. Its antigen is as yet unknown. Using immunoSEQ multiplex PCR, the repertoire was profiled, and TCRdb retains in-frame clones only, with some absent. The table has tens of thousands of clones, roughly four fifths seen once; the top ten hold approximately 6.3%. These data originate in a study of OX40 agonist ivuxolimab in advanced cancers. As for the study in general: Ivuxolimab, an antibody acting as an agonist of OX40 (CD134), was used to treat patients. Participants, 65% to 85% male, averaged approximately 56 years of age, ranging from roughly 23 to 90. Study-wide points: At 0.1 to 3.0 mg/kg and by week 6, CD4+ and CD8+ T cells in the blood had expanded clonally.

V was trimmed by 3 bases and J by 0 bases, leaving 5 bases between them. Looked up from germline, CDR1 is LNHDA and CDR2 is SQIVND (reference sequence). There are 13 residues in the CDR3. The clonotype comes from an adult with an advanced solid tumor such as melanoma, head and neck, liver or kidney cancer. Material: CD4+ or CD8+ T cells sorted from blood, obtained in a trial of the OX40 agonist ivuxolimab. J is TRBJ1-2 and V is TRBV19; D unclear. The CDR3 protein is CASSIYPNYGYTF. The CDR3 bases are TGTGCCAGTAGTATTTATCCTAACTATGGCTACACCTTC.